What follows are 30 T cell receptor beta chains derived from one specimen sequenced in a study of T cell responses to AZD1222 COVID-19 vaccine. Using immunoSEQ multiplex PCR, the repertoire was profiled, and TCRdb retains in-frame clones only, with some absent. The table lists 150,000 or so clones, roughly nine tenths of them singletons. The specimen was peripheral blood, collected on day 0 of AZD1222 vaccination. These TCRs come from an adult in good health.

The rearrangement links TRBV29-1 to TRBJ1-4; TRBD1 might be the D (6 bases). Germline lookup yields CDR1 SQVTM and CDR2 ANQGSEA. The length of the CDR3 is 10 residues. V lost 7 bases and J 6 bases, leaving 6 bases between the germline ends. CDR3 nucleotides: TGCAGCGCAGGGGATGAAAAACTGTTTTTT. This translates into CSAGDEKLFF.

This rearrangement joins TRBV30 to TRBJ1-1, with no clear D. Germline values: CDR1 GTSNPN, CDR2 SVGIG (reference sequence). This CDR3 contains 13 residues. V was cut by 0 bases and J by 1 base, with 6 bases left in between. The CDR3 region has the DNA TGTGCCTGGAGTGTATTCGGGAACACTGAAGCTTTCTTT. Its translation: CAWSVFGNTEAFF.

The J gene is TRBJ2-5, the V gene TRBV3-1 (or the pseudogene TRBV3-2), with 7 bases identical to TRBD1. This CDR3 is 17 amino acids long. V dropped 0 bases and J dropped 2; count of bases not matched to a gene: 9. The germline V gene has CDR1 LGHDT and CDR2 YNNKEL (reference sequence). The CDR3 bases are TGTGCCAGCAGCCAAGACTTGAGGGACAGCATACAAGAGACCCAGTACTTC. Translating it yields CASSQDLRDSIQETQYF.

In its sample, this clone was seen once. CDR3 sequence reads: CASSFIYRGRKADEQFF. The CDR3 bases are TGTGCCAGCAGCTTTATCTACAGGGGGCGCAAGGCCGATGAGCAGTTCTTC. The rearrangement joins TRBV5-5 to TRBJ2-1; 9 bases line up with TRBD1. Germline CDR1 and CDR2: SGHKS and YYEKEE (reference sequence). The CDR3 covers 17 residues. V lost 2 bases to trimming and J lost 8 bases; unmatched junction nucleotides: 14.

This clone was seen a few times. The J gene is TRBJ2-1, the V gene TRBV28; 7 nucleotides agree with TRBD2. CDR1 is MDHEN and CDR2 is SYDVKM in the germline V gene. The CDR3 has 16 amino acids. Trimming cost V 6 bases and J 2 bases; bases outside gene matches: 10. The CDR3 coding sequence is TGTGCCAGCAGCCCTACCCTAGCGGCCCCCTACAATGAGCAGTTCTTC. Residues: CASSPTLAAPYNEQFF. The whole variable domain, remainder taken from reference TRBV28 and TRBJ2-1, is DVKVTQSSRYLVKRTGEKVFLECVQDMDHENMFWYRQDPGLGLRLIYFSYDVKMKEKGDIPEGYSVSREKKERFSLILESASTNQTSMYLCASSPTLAAPYNEQFFGPGTRLTVL.

The rearrangement links TRBV9 to TRBJ2-7; D may be TRBD1 (6 bases). The ends were cut back, 3 bases at V and 1 base at J, with 14 bases in the middle. CDR1 is SGDLS, CDR2 YYNGEE, per germline. The CDR3 has 15 amino acids. Here the CDR3 DNA reads TGTGCCAGCAGCGCCTCAGACAGGCCATCCTACGAGCAGTACTTC. This encodes CASSASDRPSYEQYF.

The V and J genes are TRBV10-3 and TRBJ2-5; the D gene is possibly TRBD1 (5 bases). The CDR3 extends over 15 amino acids. Trimming removed 1 base at V and 4 bases at J, with 13 bases between. Germline V gene sequence: CDR1 ENHRY, CDR2 SYGVKD. As DNA, the CDR3 is TGTGCCATCAGTGAGTTTTTTGGGGCCGTAGAGACCCAGTACTTC. The encoded protein is CAISEFFGAVETQYF.

The CDR3 coding sequence is TGTGCCAGCAGCTTGGTGGGACAGGGCGCCTATGGCTACACCTTC. This encodes CASSLVGQGAYGYTF. This chain links TRBV5-4 with TRBJ1-2; 9 positions agree with TRBD1. Trimming cost V 0 bases and J 4 bases; bases outside gene matches: 4. This CDR3 comprises 15 residues. Germline CDR1 SGHNT, CDR2 YYREEE (reference sequence).

J is TRBJ2-2 and V is TRBV27; possibly TRBD1 for D (5 bases). The V and J ends lost 5 bases and 5 bases respectively, with 12 bases between them. CDR1 is MNHEY and CDR2 is SMNVEV in the germline V gene (reference sequence). There are 14 residues in the CDR3. The CDR3 DNA reads as TGTGCCAGCAGTAAACAGGAAAGAACCGGGGAGCTGTTTTTT. This codes for CASSKQERTGELFF.

This chain joins TRBV27 and TRBJ1-4; the match to TRBD1 covers 10 bases. The germline CDR1 and CDR2 sequences are MNHEY and SMNVEV (reference sequence). The CDR3 has 16 amino acids. With 8 bases clipped from V and 2 bases from J, the junction kept 8 bases outside the gene matches. CDR3 nucleotide sequence: TGTGCCAGCCGGGACAGGGGAGTCGGCACTAATGAAAAACTGTTTTTT. It codes for CASRDRGVGTNEKLFF.

This chain uses TRBV6-1 with TRBJ2-4; D not resolved. V was shortened by 1 base and J by 3 bases, with 10 bases between the two germline ends. The CDR3 runs 15 residues. The germline V gene encodes CDR1 MNHNS and CDR2 SASEGT. The CDR3 DNA follows: TGTGCCAGCAGTGAAGTCAGCCTTAGCAAAAACATTCAGTACTTC. Its protein is CASSEVSLSKNIQYF.

CDR3 nucleotide sequence: TGTGCCAGCAGCTTAGCGCAGGGGGGTGAGCAGTACTTC. This sequence encodes CASSLAQGGEQYF. This chain links TRBV7-8 with TRBJ2-7; a weak D match, TRBD1 (7 bases). V was pared by 0 bases and J by 7 bases, with 10 bases between. Per germline, CDR1 SGHVS and CDR2 FQNEAQ. The CDR3 covers 13 residues.

This chain connects TRBV28 to TRBJ1-5; D call uncertain. There are 18 residues in the CDR3. Germline V gives CDR1 MDHEN, CDR2 SYDVKM. The V end was cut by 5 bases, the J end by 0 bases, with 20 bases between. CDR3 DNA: TGTGCCAGCAGTCTACTGGACGGCTATCGAGATAGCAATCAGCCCCAGCATTTT. It encodes CASSLLDGYRDSNQPQHF. Looking up the rest from reference TRBV28 and TRBJ1-5 gives the full variable domain: DVKVTQSSRYLVKRTGEKVFLECVQDMDHENMFWYRQDPGLGLRLIYFSYDVKMKEKGDIPEGYSVSREKKERFSLILESASTNQTSMYLCASSLLDGYRDSNQPQHFGDGTRLSIL.

The CDR3 DNA reads TGTGCCAGCAGCTTTGGGCGGGATAATTCACCCCTCCACTTT. Translation gives CASSFGRDNSPLHF. This sequence joins TRBV7-9 and TRBJ1-6; D is unclear. Trimming cost V 3 bases and J 5 bases, with 8 bases left between them. The CDR3 is made up of 14 amino acids. Per germline, CDR1 SEHNR and CDR2 FQNEAQ (reference sequence). The full variable domain, its missing parts supplied by reference TRBV7-9 and TRBJ1-6, is DTGVSQNPRHKITKRGQNVTFRCDPISEHNRLYWYRQTLGQGPEFLTYFQNEAQLEKSRLLSDRFSAERPKGSFSTLEIQRTEQGDSAMYLCASSFGRDNSPLHFGNGTRLTVT.

The genes are TRBV6-1 and TRBJ2-1; 11 nucleotides agree with TRBD2. There are 17 residues in the CDR3. Per germline, CDR1 MNHNS and CDR2 SASEGT. Trimming took 3 bases from V and 2 from J; bases not matched to a gene: 6. The CDR3 here is CASSDIGTSGPYNEQFF. CDR3 DNA: TGTGCCAGCAGTGATATCGGGACTAGCGGTCCCTACAATGAGCAGTTCTTC.

V is TRBV6-2 or TRBV6-3 and J is TRBJ2-1; the D gene is possibly TRBD2 (5 bases). The ends were cut back, 1 base at V and 7 bases at J, with 17 bases in the middle. CDR1 is MNHEY and CDR2 is SVGEGT in the germline V gene. The CDR3 is 16 amino acids. DNA of the CDR3: TGTGCCAGCAGTTACTGGAGGCAGCGCGGAGGAAATGAGCAGTTCTTC. It is translated as CASSYWRQRGGNEQFF.

The chain has TRBV19 and TRBJ1-5; D gene unclear. V lost 6 bases, J lost 4 bases, and 7 bases lay in between. The germline gives CDR1 LNHDA, CDR2 SQIVND (reference sequence). The CDR3 contains 12 residues. The CDR3 loop is CASRTGNQPQHF. The CDR3 nucleotides read TGTGCCAGTAGAACGGGTAATCAGCCCCAGCATTTT.

V and J are TRBV6-5 and TRBJ1-4, with D tentatively TRBD1 (5 bases). The CDR3 contains 13 residues. Trimming pared 6 bases from V and 4 bases from J, leaving 9 bases between. Germline assignment: CDR1 MNHEY and CDR2 SVGAGI. The CDR3 is CASRRQYNEKLFF. In DNA, the CDR3 is TGTGCCAGCAGGAGACAGTATAATGAAAAACTGTTTTTT.

This sequence joins TRBV5-1 and TRBJ1-2; D unresolved. Trimming took off 4 bases at V and 3 bases at J, with 7 bases between the two ends. The germline V gene has CDR1 SGHRS and CDR2 YFSETQ. This CDR3 spans 12 amino acids. CDR3 in DNA: TGCGCCAGCAGCGAGGGCCACTATGGCTACACCTTC. Its protein is CASSEGHYGYTF.

The chain combines TRBV12-3 or TRBV12-4 with TRBJ1-4; perhaps TRBD1 as D (6 bases). V gave up 5 bases and J gave up 6 bases, with 10 bases separating them. This CDR3 comprises 13 residues. In DNA, the CDR3 is TGTGCCAGCAGTGCTCGACAGGATGAAAAACTGTTTTTT. Protein: CASSARQDEKLFF.

The genes are TRBV3-1 (or the pseudogene TRBV3-2) and TRBJ1-1, with D perhaps matching TRBD1 (6 bases). V lost 4 bases, J lost 4 bases, and 10 bases lay in between. CDR1 and CDR2 from the germline V gene are LGHDT and YNNKEL (reference sequence). CDR3 size: 13 residues. This CDR3 is CASSLYRATEAFF. CDR3 nucleotide sequence: TGTGCCAGCAGCCTATACAGGGCCACTGAAGCTTTCTTT.

The chain has TRBV2 and TRBJ1-1; TRBD1 is a possible D gene (6 bases). This CDR3 spans 14 amino acids. Germline V gene lookup returns CDR1 SNHLY and CDR2 FYNNEI. V lost 8 bases and J lost 2, with 15 bases in between. The CDR3 is CASRGGTFNTEAFF. The CDR3 region has the DNA TGTGCCAGCCGAGGGGGAACCTTTAACACTGAAGCTTTCTTT.

The rearrangement links TRBV5-6 to TRBJ1-3, with D unclear. CDR1 is SGHDT, CDR2 YYEEEE, per germline. The ends were cut back, 2 bases at V and 0 bases at J, with 9 bases in the middle. CDR3 length: 15 residues. CDR3 in amino acids: CASSFPGSSGNTIYF. CDR3 bases: TGTGCCAGCAGCTTTCCGGGAAGCTCTGGAAACACCATATATTTT.

V is TRBV4-3 and J is TRBJ1-1; no clear D. Per the germline V gene, CDR1 is LGHNA and CDR2 is YSLEER. The CDR3 is made up of 14 amino acids. V lost 4 bases and J 0 bases, leaving 9 bases between the germline ends. The CDR3 here is CASSLGVLNTEAFF. As DNA, the CDR3 is TGCGCCAGCAGCCTCGGAGTTCTGAACACTGAAGCTTTCTTT.

This rearrangement joins TRBV19 to TRBJ1-1, with D unresolved. V was clipped by 6 bases and J by 2 bases, with 10 bases between them. Germline lookup yields CDR1 LNHDA and CDR2 SQIVND (reference sequence). CDR3 length: 13 residues. The CDR3 nucleotides read TGTGCCAGTAGGACGTACAGCAACACTGAAGCTTTCTTT. Amino acid sequence: CASRTYSNTEAFF. Based on the CDR3 plus reference TRBV19 and TRBJ1-1, the full variable domain is DGGITQSPKYLFRKEGQNVTLSCEQNLNHDAMYWYRQDPGQGLRLIYYSQIVNDFQKGDIAEGYSVSREKKESFPLTVTSAQKNPTAFYLCASRTYSNTEAFFGQGTRLTVV.

Remarks on this clone: Germline is not matched at one junction end, which may reflect a read error. The chain has TRBV7-7 and TRBJ2-2, with 10 positions matching TRBD2. Germline CDR1 reads SSHAT; CDR2 reads FNYEAQ (reference sequence). The CDR3 spans 16 residues. In nucleotides, the CDR3 is TGTGCTAGCAGCTTAGATGTAGCGGGGGGCGCCGGGGAGCTGTTTTTT. It codes for CASSLDVAGGAGELFF.

The rearrangement joins TRBV6-5 to TRBJ1-4, with 8 bases fitting TRBD1. Germline assignment: CDR1 MNHEY and CDR2 SVGAGI. The CDR3 covers 14 residues. V shed 4 bases and J 2 bases; nucleotides not matched to a gene: 0. The CDR3: CASSWDRTNEKLFF. CDR3 in DNA: TGTGCCAGCAGTTGGGACAGGACTAATGAAAAACTGTTTTTT.

This clone was seen once. V gene TRBV13 combines with J gene TRBJ1-2, with D possibly being TRBD1 (6 bases). This CDR3 is 14 amino acids long. Trimming removed 3 bases from V and 2 bases from J, with 10 bases in between. Germline-derived CDR1 and CDR2 are PRHDT and FYEKMQ (reference sequence). The CDR3, as DNA: TGTGCCAGCAGCTTCAGGGGTTACAACTATGGCTACACCTTC. It specifies CASSFRGYNYGYTF.

The J gene is TRBJ1-5, the V gene TRBV7-9; D not resolved. The V and J ends lost 2 bases and 1 base respectively, with 6 bases between them. Per germline, CDR1 SEHNR and CDR2 FQNEAQ (reference sequence). The CDR3 length is 14 residues. CDR3: CASSLLSSNQPQHF. CDR3 DNA sequence: TGTGCCAGCAGCTTATTATCGAGCAATCAGCCCCAGCATTTT.

This clone appeared a single time. The chain combines TRBV6-2 or TRBV6-3 with TRBJ1-5, with TRBD1 identical over 7 bases. CDR1 is MNHEY and CDR2 is SVGEGT in the germline V gene. V shed 2 bases, J shed 4 bases, and the junction held 2 bases outside the gene matches. This CDR3 is built from 14 residues. CDR3 DNA sequence: TGTGCCAGCAGTTACGGGACAGCAAATCAGCCCCAGCATTTT. It translates to CASSYGTANQPQHF.